The T cell receptor beta chain described here comes from a study of spatial heterogeneity in lung cancer. Each CDR3 protein gets one entry after TCRdb re-called the 5' RACE reads with MiXCR. The data contain about 39,000 distinct CDR3 sequences, 3% to 3.5% of them singletons. This clonotype was counted ten times or more. Regarding time point: sample taken at primary tumor resection. Donors were roughly 72 untreated early-stage non-small cell lung cancer patients. There are 13 residues in the CDR3. Germline assignment: CDR1 SEHNR and CDR2 FQNEAQ (reference sequence). The V and J ends lost 2 bases and 4 bases respectively, with 6 bases between them.

The sample consisted of normal lung tissue next to the tumor, taken at surgery. The chain has TRBV7-9 and TRBJ1-5; D gene unclear. The receptor's source is a male donor with early-stage non-small cell lung cancer. This chain's CDR3 is CASSLKENQPQHF. The CDR3, as DNA: TGTGCCAGCAGCTTAAAGGAAAATCAGCCCCAGCATTTT.